These 30 T cell receptor beta chains share one sample of origin, sequenced in a study of blood T cell repertoires in COVID-19. The method was immunoSEQ multiplex PCR; TCRdb's version includes in-frame clones alone and lacks a portion of them. This table has 250,000 to 350,000 clones, approximately 87% appearing once. Input material: peripheral blood. The receptors originated from a woman aged 50 to 60 with active or convalescent COVID-19.

The J gene is TRBJ2-7, the V gene TRBV3-1 (or the pseudogene TRBV3-2); maybe TRBD2 (6 bases). Germline values: CDR1 LGHDT, CDR2 YNNKEL (reference sequence). With 1 base removed from V and 6 bases from J, the gap between germline ends came to 16 bases. This CDR3 region has 15 residues. CDR3 nucleotide sequence: TGTGCCAGCAGCCAAGGTGGGAGGACCAGAATCGAGCAGTACTTC. This codes for CASSQGGRTRIEQYF.

The genes are TRBV4-2 and TRBJ1-6; possible D gene TRBD1, 6 bases. The CDR3 has 16 amino acids. Germline values: CDR1 LGHNA, CDR2 YNFKEQ. With 0 bases removed from V and 9 bases from J, the gap between germline ends came to 15 bases. The CDR3: CASSQDRGKSSSPLHF. The CDR3 nucleotides read TGTGCCAGCAGCCAAGATAGGGGGAAATCGAGTTCACCCCTCCACTTT.

V gene TRBV29-1 combines with J gene TRBJ1-4; TRBD1 matches 7 bases. Germline V gene lookup returns CDR1 SQVTM and CDR2 ANQGSEA. CDR3 size: 14 residues. V shed 4 bases, J shed 4 bases, and the junction held 6 bases outside the gene matches. For the CDR3, the DNA is TGCAGCGTTGCGACAGGGACGAATAATGAAAAACTGTTTTTT. Translation gives CSVATGTNNEKLFF.

The chain links TRBV29-1 to TRBJ2-1; 15 nucleotides match TRBD2. The germline V gene encodes CDR1 SQVTM and CDR2 ANQGSEA. The CDR3 runs 14 residues. The junction had 6 bases not matched to a gene; V was cut back by 6 bases and J by 9 bases. The CDR3 region has the DNA TGCAGCGTCCGGACTAGCGGGAGGGGAGGTGAGCAGTTCTTC. Protein sequence: CSVRTSGRGGEQFF.

V and J are TRBV5-1 and TRBJ2-3; possible D gene TRBD2, 5 bases. CDR1 is SGHRS and CDR2 is YFSETQ in the germline V gene. The CDR3 is 11 amino acids. Trimming cost V 3 bases and J 7 bases, with 6 bases left between them. This chain's CDR3 is CASSSGNTQYF. The CDR3 DNA is TGCGCCAGCAGCTCCGGGAATACGCAGTATTTT.

V usage is TRBV15 and J usage is TRBJ2-7; tentatively, D is TRBD1 (6 bases). V lost 0 bases and J 1 base, leaving 10 bases between the germline ends. This CDR3 contains 15 residues. CDR1 is LNHNV, CDR2 YYDKDF, per germline (reference sequence). CDR3 protein: CATSRDKQGSYEQYF. The DNA of the CDR3 is TGTGCCACCAGCAGAGATAAACAGGGATCCTACGAGCAGTACTTC.

Regarding this clone: The germline gene is not matched at one end of the junction; a read error may be the cause. This chain connects TRBV19 to TRBJ2-4; TRBD1 matches 8 bases. There are 13 residues in the CDR3. Germline V gives CDR1 LNHDA, CDR2 SQIVND (reference sequence). The CDR3 DNA reads TGTGCCAGTAGTCAGGGGGCCATAAACATTCAGTACTTC. It yields the protein CASSQGAINIQYF.

The chain uses TRBV10-2 and TRBJ1-1; 7 positions agree with TRBD1. The CDR3 is 13 residues long. The junction had 4 bases not matched to a gene; V was cut back by 0 bases and J by 9 bases. In germline, CDR1 is WSHSY, CDR2 SAAADI. CDR3 sequence reads: CASSESLQGKAFF. CDR3 DNA sequence: TGCGCCAGCAGTGAGTCCCTACAGGGGAAAGCTTTCTTT.

The J gene is TRBJ2-7, the V gene TRBV4-3; D call uncertain. Germline-derived CDR1 and CDR2 are LGHNA and YSLEER. The CDR3 spans 14 residues. Trimming shortened V by 0 bases and J by 1 base, and 7 bases separated the two germline ends. The CDR3 region is CASSQDSGSYEQYF. CDR3 nucleotides: TGCGCCAGCAGCCAAGATAGTGGTTCCTACGAGCAGTACTTC.

The CDR3 spells CASSGSRGMNTEAFF. CDR3 in DNA: TGTGCCAGCAGTGGGAGTAGGGGCATGAACACTGAAGCTTTCTTT. The chain links TRBV25-1 to TRBJ1-1; D possibly corresponds to TRBD1 (5 bases). Per germline, CDR1 MGHDK and CDR2 SYGVNS. This CDR3 is 15 amino acids long. V dropped 4 bases and J dropped 0 bases, with 12 bases sitting between them.

This rearrangement joins TRBV29-1 to TRBJ1-3, with 9 bases matching TRBD1. The CDR3 runs to 14 residues. Germline V gene lookup returns CDR1 SQVTM and CDR2 ANQGSEA. Trimming cost V 3 bases and J 2 bases; bases outside gene matches: 2. The CDR3 nucleotides read TGCAGCGTTGACCGGACAGGGGCTGGAAACACCATATATTTT. Its translation is CSVDRTGAGNTIYF.

This chain joins TRBV6-2 or TRBV6-3 and TRBJ1-1; D call uncertain. The CDR3 spans 16 residues. V gave up 0 bases and J gave up 0 bases, with 11 bases separating them. The germline gives CDR1 MNHEY, CDR2 SVGEGT. CDR3 nucleotides: TGTGCCAGCAGTTACTCGGGCTTCTCCATGAACACTGAAGCTTTCTTT. This translates into CASSYSGFSMNTEAFF.

The CDR3 DNA reads as TGTGCCAGCAGTTTAGGTACCTACGAGCAGTACTTC. As protein: CASSLGTYEQYF. This chain connects TRBV12-3 or TRBV12-4 to TRBJ2-7, with D hard to call. Trimming took 1 base from V and 2 from J, leaving 3 bases between them. This CDR3 spans 12 amino acids.

This chain uses TRBV5-6 with TRBJ2-1; tentative D call: TRBD2 (6 bases). In germline, CDR1 is SGHDT, CDR2 YYEEEE. The length of the CDR3 is 11 residues. Trimming shortened V by 2 bases and J by 14 bases, and 11 bases separated the two germline ends. CDR3 residues: CASSLGGAEFF. CDR3 in DNA: TGTGCCAGCAGCTTAGGAGGGGCAGAGTTCTTC.

With regard to this clone: This specimen includes other DNA sequences encoding the same CDR3. The V gene is TRBV19, the J gene TRBJ2-7; 8 bases fit TRBD1. After removal of 1 base from V and 3 bases from J, the junction contained 5 bases not matched to a gene. Germline loops: CDR1 LNHDA, CDR2 SQIVND (reference sequence). This CDR3 has 15 residues. The CDR3 DNA reads TGTGCCAGTAGTATAGGTGGACAGGGTTTCTACGAGCAGTACTTC. Translated, it gives CASSIGGQGFYEQYF.

This clone was seen once. This chain uses TRBV11-2 with TRBJ2-7, with a possible D match to TRBD2 (6 bases). Germline values: CDR1 SGHAT, CDR2 FQNNGV. V lost 5 bases and J 4 bases, leaving 24 bases between the germline ends. The CDR3 is 17 residues long. The CDR3 here is CASSPLNSLARIYEQYF. As DNA, the CDR3 is TGTGCCAGCAGCCCCTTAAACTCACTAGCTAGGATTTACGAGCAGTACTTC.

V usage is TRBV11-2 and J usage is TRBJ1-2; 8 bases agree with TRBD1. The CDR3 runs to 19 residues. Germline trimming cut 0 bases from V and 4 bases from J; bases unmatched to any gene: 16. CDR1 and CDR2 from the germline V gene are SGHAT and FQNNGV. CDR3 in amino acids: CASSLDPRDRITSRYGYTF. CDR3 DNA: TGTGCCAGCAGCTTAGATCCCCGGGACAGGATTACCAGTCGCTATGGCTACACCTTC.

Only one count was recorded for this clone. V and J are TRBV7-8 and TRBJ2-1, with 11 bases that match TRBD2. V was pared by 4 bases and J by 4 bases, with 3 bases of the junction left unmatched. This CDR3 has 15 residues. Looked up from germline, CDR1 is SGHVS and CDR2 is FQNEAQ. The CDR3 region is CASSSGTSGYNEQFF. For the CDR3, the DNA is TGTGCCAGCAGCTCCGGGACTAGCGGATACAATGAGCAGTTCTTC.

The chain joins TRBV19 to TRBJ2-1; 14 bases line up with TRBD2. The CDR3 is 15 amino acids. V gave up 5 bases and J gave up 9 bases; unmatched junction bases: 6. The germline gives CDR1 LNHDA, CDR2 SQIVND (reference sequence). The CDR3 DNA is TGTGCCAGTAGTCTCGGGACTAGCGGGAGAGTTGAGCAGTTCTTC. Residues: CASSLGTSGRVEQFF.

The V and J genes are TRBV27 and TRBJ2-1, with 8 bases matching TRBD1. V lost 5 bases and J lost 9; bases outside the gene matches: 12. Germline CDR1 reads MNHEY; CDR2 reads SMNVEV (reference sequence). The CDR3 runs to 15 residues. The CDR3 loop reads CASSVQGDLGPEQFF. CDR3 DNA sequence: TGTGCCAGCAGTGTACAGGGGGATCTAGGGCCTGAGCAGTTCTTC.

Regarding this clone: Given a much more abundant clone one base away, this may be a read error. The same CDR3 arises from other DNA sequences in this sample as well. The chain couples TRBV19 to TRBJ2-5; 7 bases match TRBD1. Germline V gene sequence: CDR1 LNHDA, CDR2 SQIVND (reference sequence). The CDR3 runs 13 residues. The ends lost 6 bases at V and 2 bases at J; junction bases unmatched: 3. CDR3: CASSRDRQETQYF. In DNA, the CDR3 is TGTGCCAGTAGCCGGGACAGACAAGAGACCCAGTACTTC.

This chain uses TRBV30 with TRBJ1-1, with 9 nucleotides matching TRBD1. This CDR3 spans 14 amino acids. The V segment lost 3 bases and the J segment 1 base; nucleotides outside the gene matches: 3. Germline lookup yields CDR1 GTSNPN and CDR2 SVGIG (reference sequence). Here the CDR3 DNA reads TGTGCCTGGAGAACGGGACAGGGGAACACTGAAGCTTTCTTT. This sequence encodes CAWRTGQGNTEAFF.

The chain combines TRBV7-9 with TRBJ2-5, with 12 bases aligning to TRBD2. Germline V gene sequence: CDR1 SEHNR, CDR2 FQNEAQ (reference sequence). This CDR3 contains 17 residues. With 5 bases clipped from V and 5 bases from J, the junction kept 12 bases outside the gene matches. Here the CDR3 DNA reads TGTGCCAGCAGCCCTGTTCCGTCAACTAGCGGGGGGGAGACCCAGTACTTC. It encodes CASSPVPSTSGGETQYF.

The chain recombines TRBV15 with TRBJ1-5; 9 nucleotides line up with TRBD1. Germline V gene lookup returns CDR1 LNHNV and CDR2 YYDKDF (reference sequence). V trimming: 2 bases; J trimming: 4 bases; junction bases outside the gene matches: 3. The CDR3 has 15 amino acids. The CDR3: CATSRKGQGNQPQHF. CDR3 DNA: TGTGCCACCAGCAGAAAAGGACAGGGGAATCAGCCCCAGCATTTT.

J is TRBJ2-1 and V is TRBV19, with 7 bases matching TRBD2. The CDR3 is 14 residues long. The J segment lost 4 bases and the V segment lost 6 bases, leaving 6 bases of the junction unmatched. Germline V gives CDR1 LNHDA, CDR2 SQIVND (reference sequence). In DNA, the CDR3 is TGTGCCAGTAGGGCGGGACTAATATACAATGAGCAGTTCTTC. This gives the protein CASRAGLIYNEQFF.

The V call is TRBV5-3, the J call TRBJ2-7; D might be TRBD1 (6 bases). TRBV5-3 is labeled an ORF, and its function is uncertain. This CDR3 spans 12 amino acids. V was shortened by 3 bases and J by 6 bases, with 10 bases between the two germline ends. CDR3 sequence: CARSSRGGEQYF. CDR3 bases: TGTGCCAGAAGCTCTCGAGGGGGCGAGCAGTACTTC.

The rearrangement uses TRBV7-8 and TRBJ1-4; D is uncertain. Per germline, CDR1 SGHVS and CDR2 FQNEAQ. The CDR3 is 15 residues long. V lost 4 bases and J lost 4, with 13 bases in between. The DNA of the CDR3 is TGTGCCAGCAGCTCCCTAGAGGCCGTTAATGAAAAACTGTTTTTT. Translating it yields CASSSLEAVNEKLFF.

V and J are TRBV4-3 and TRBJ1-2, with D maybe TRBD1 (5 bases). Trimming removed 0 bases from V and 5 bases from J, with 16 bases in between. In germline, CDR1 is LGHNA, CDR2 YSLEER. This CDR3 has 16 amino acids. CDR3 sequence reads: CASSQEILIGGYGYTF. The DNA of the CDR3 is TGCGCCAGCAGCCAAGAGATCTTAATTGGGGGGTATGGCTACACCTTC.

The rearrangement uses TRBV7-3 and TRBJ1-5, with D possibly being TRBD1 (6 bases). The ends were cut back, 1 base at V and 9 bases at J, with 13 bases in the middle. The CDR3 has 14 residues. From germline, CDR1 is SGHTA and CDR2 FQGTGA. The CDR3 sequence: CASSLMAGAGPQHF. The CDR3 bases are TGTGCCAGCAGCTTAATGGCGGGGGCCGGGCCCCAGCATTTT.

The chain employs TRBV6-5 and TRBJ2-2; 7 positions agree with TRBD1. The CDR3 is 14 amino acids. V dropped 6 bases and J dropped 6; count of bases not matched to a gene: 7. CDR1 is MNHEY, CDR2 SVGAGI, per germline. CDR3: CASRGTDRAGELFF. The CDR3 DNA reads TGTGCCAGCAGGGGGACAGATCGGGCCGGGGAGCTGTTTTTT.